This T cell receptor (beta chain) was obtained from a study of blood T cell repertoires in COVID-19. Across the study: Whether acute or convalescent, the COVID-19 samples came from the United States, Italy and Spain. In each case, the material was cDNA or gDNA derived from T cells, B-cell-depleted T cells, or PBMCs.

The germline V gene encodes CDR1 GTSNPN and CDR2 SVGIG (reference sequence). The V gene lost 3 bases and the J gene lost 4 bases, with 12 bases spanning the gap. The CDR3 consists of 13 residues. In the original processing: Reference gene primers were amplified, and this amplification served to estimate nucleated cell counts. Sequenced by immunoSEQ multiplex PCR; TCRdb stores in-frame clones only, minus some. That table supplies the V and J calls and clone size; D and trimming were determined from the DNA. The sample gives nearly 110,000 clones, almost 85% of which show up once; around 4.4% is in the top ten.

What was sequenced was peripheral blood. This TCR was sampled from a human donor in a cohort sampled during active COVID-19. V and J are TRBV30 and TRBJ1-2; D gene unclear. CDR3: CAWRSAGSYGYTF. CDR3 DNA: TGTGCCTGGAGATCCGCTGGGAGCTATGGCTACACCTTC.